The 15 T cell receptor beta chains below all came from one sample that was sequenced in a study of read filtering for tumor transcriptome and immune sequencing. Molecular barcoded adaptors covering alpha/delta and beta/gamma chains were used on roughly 400 ng RNA. Using its own MiXCR run on the reads, TCRdb lists one record per CDR3 protein. Of approximately 93,000 distinct CDR3 sequences listed, approximately 21% are singletons. Material: a population of CD138-negative cells sorted from bone marrow. These receptors originate from a donor at least 40 years old with multiple myeloma.

This clonotype was detected ten times or more. V is TRBV11-3 and J is TRBJ2-3; 7 bases agree with TRBD2. Germline V gene data show CDR1 as SGHNT and CDR2 as YENEEA. Germline trimming cut 5 bases from V and 3 bases from J; bases unmatched to any gene: 5. This CDR3 spans 14 amino acids. CDR3: CASSRTRGTDTQYF. The CDR3 DNA sequence: TGTGCCAGCAGCCGGACTAGAGGTACAGATACGCAGTATTTT.

This clonotype was found many times. The genes are TRBV5-1 and TRBJ1-6; D is unresolved. This CDR3 region has 15 residues. V was trimmed by 0 bases and J by 9 bases, leaving 13 bases between them. Germline lookup yields CDR1 SGHRS and CDR2 YFSETQ. This chain's CDR3 is CASSLAGRELSPLHF. Written as DNA, the CDR3 is TGCGCCAGCAGCTTGGCGGGTCGAGAACTTTCACCCCTCCACTTT.

As concerns this clonotype: A junction end diverges from the germline sequence, so it may reflect a read error. The gene calls are TRBV7-2 and TRBJ2-5; the D is unclear. The CDR3 spans 15 residues. Looked up from germline, CDR1 is SGHTA and CDR2 is FQGNSA. The CDR3 sequence: CASGLGQLLMETQYF. CDR3 nucleotide sequence: TGTGCCAGCGGCTTAGGTCAGTTGTTGATGGAGACCCAGTACTTC.

The table lists this clonotype with many counts. V and J are TRBV3-1 and TRBJ1-1; D perhaps matches TRBD1 (6 bases). Germline-derived CDR1 and CDR2 are LGHDT and YNNKEL (reference sequence). V lost 1 base to trimming and J lost 2 bases, with 8 bases between them. The CDR3 extends over 14 amino acids. The CDR3 coding sequence is TGTGCCAGCAGCCAAGTGGGGGCCAACACTGAAGCTTTCTTT. Encoded protein: CASSQVGANTEAFF. Filled out from reference TRBV3-1 and TRBJ1-1, the complete variable domain reads DTAVSQTPKYLVTQMGNDKSIKCEQNLGHDTMYWYKQDSKKFLKIMFSYNNKELIINETVPNRFSPKSPDKAHLNLHINSLELGDSAVYFCASSQVGANTEAFFGQGTRLTVV.

Worth noting for this clonotype: Given a much more abundant clone one base away, this may be a read error. The genes are TRBV5-1 and TRBJ2-5; 8 bases match TRBD2. The germline V gene encodes CDR1 SGHRS and CDR2 YFSETQ. This CDR3 is 16 amino acids long. Trimming took 3 bases from V and 1 from J; bases not matched to a gene: 8. CDR3: CASSSGAGGLQETQYF. In DNA form, the CDR3 reads TGCGCCAGCAGCTCGGGGGCGGGGGGCCTCCAAGAGACCCAGTACTTC.

The table lists this clonotype with a count of one. Sequence at one end of the junction differs from germline and may be a read error. The gene calls are TRBV29-1 and TRBJ1-2, with a possible D match to TRBD1 (5 bases). Germline CDR1 and CDR2: SQVTM and ANQGSEA. The CDR3 extends over 11 amino acids. CDR3 residues: CSVDRDYGYNF. CDR3 nucleotides: TGCAGCGTCGACAGAGACTATGGCTACAACTTC.

As DNA, the CDR3 is TGTGCCAGCAGCTTTAATGGGGGAGGCGGCTACACCTTC. Translated, it gives CASSFNGGGGYTF. The chain links TRBV11-1 to TRBJ1-2; the D gene is possibly TRBD1 (5 bases). V lost 3 bases and J 8 bases, leaving 13 bases between the germline ends. Germline-derived CDR1 and CDR2 are SGHAT and FQDESV (reference sequence). The CDR3 runs 13 residues.

This clonotype was observed many times. This rearrangement joins TRBV9 to TRBJ2-3; D is possibly TRBD2 (7 bases). The CDR3 loop spans 14 amino acids. V was trimmed by 0 bases and J by 8 bases, leaving 13 bases between them. From germline, CDR1 is SGDLS and CDR2 YYNGEE. The CDR3 nucleotides read TGTGCCAGCAGCGTAGGCGGGGGCCGGCCTACGCAGTATTTT. Translated: CASSVGGGRPTQYF.

This rearrangement joins TRBV6-5 to TRBJ2-5; 8 bases are a match to TRBD2. This CDR3 comprises 15 residues. V lost 2 bases, J lost 5 bases, and 7 bases stayed unmatched. From germline, CDR1 is MNHEY and CDR2 SVGAGI. CDR3 nucleotide sequence: TGTGCCAGCAGTTACGGGACTAGTAGGTTGGAGACCCAGTACTTC. Translated, it gives CASSYGTSRLETQYF.

This clonotype was seen repeatedly, ten times or more. The chain joins TRBV7-9 to TRBJ2-1; 12 nucleotides match TRBD2. After removal of 4 bases from V and 2 bases from J, the junction contained 6 bases not matched to a gene. Germline V gene lookup returns CDR1 SEHNR and CDR2 FQNEAQ (reference sequence). The CDR3 contains 17 residues. The CDR3 DNA sequence: TGTGCCAGCAGCTCTACTAGCGGGGGGCGCGCCTACAATGAGCAGTTCTTC. Encoded protein: CASSSTSGGRAYNEQFF.

On this clonotype itself: As the CDR3 is not closed by the conserved phenylalanine or tryptophan, this likely results from a read error. This chain's CDR3 is CASSRYGQEAFI. The CDR3 DNA follows: TGTGCCAGCAGCCGATACGGACAAGAAGCTTTCATT. The chain uses TRBV7-3 and TRBJ1-1; a possible D gene is TRBD1 (5 bases). The germline CDR1 and CDR2 sequences are SGHTA and FQGTGA. Trimming took off 5 bases at V and 8 bases at J, with 12 bases between the two ends. The CDR3 is made up of 12 amino acids.

Turning to this clonotype: A much bigger clone sits one base away, suggesting this may be a read error. This chain joins TRBV20-1 and TRBJ2-1; a weak D match, TRBD2 (6 bases). CDR3 length: 12 residues. The ends were cut back, 7 bases at V and 11 bases at J, with 18 bases in the middle. Per germline, CDR1 DFQATT and CDR2 SNEGSKA (reference sequence). CDR3 amino acids: CSGSLFSGKQFF. The CDR3 coding sequence is TGCAGTGGCAGCCTATTTAGCGGTAAGCAGTTCTTC.

There are many counts of this clonotype. The rearrangement links TRBV2 to TRBJ2-2; TRBD1 aligns across 7 bases. Per the germline V gene, CDR1 is SNHLY and CDR2 is FYNNEI. The CDR3 length is 16 residues. The trim removed 3 bases at V and 6 bases at J, leaving 10 bases unmatched. The CDR3 sequence is CASSDPRDRKAGELFF. CDR3 DNA: TGTGCCAGCAGTGACCCCCGGGACAGAAAAGCCGGGGAGCTGTTTTTT. Drawing the rest from reference TRBV2 and TRBJ2-2, the complete variable domain is EPEVTQTPSHQVTQMGQEVILRCVPISNHLYFYWYRQILGQKVEFLVSFYNNEISEKSEIFDDQFSVERPDGSNFTLKIRSTKLEDSAMYFCASSDPRDRKAGELFFGEGSRLTVL.

There are many counts of this clonotype. The chain links TRBV28 to TRBJ1-4; D unclear. The ends were cut back, 4 bases at V and 3 bases at J, with 18 bases in the middle. This CDR3 is built from 17 residues. Germline lookup yields CDR1 MDHEN and CDR2 SYDVKM. The CDR3 DNA follows: TGTGCCAGCAGTTCTCGGGAATCCGGGAGAGCTAATGAAAAACTGTTTTTT. This gives the protein CASSSRESGRANEKLFF.

This clonotype was seen many times. The chain recombines TRBV7-9 with TRBJ1-4; no definite D call. Trimming removed 5 bases at V and 0 bases at J, with 7 bases between. Germline lookup yields CDR1 SEHNR and CDR2 FQNEAQ (reference sequence). CDR3 length: 14 residues. CDR3 loop: CASSLRTTNEKLFF. The CDR3 DNA reads TGTGCCAGCAGCCTCAGGACAACTAATGAAAAACTGTTTTTT.